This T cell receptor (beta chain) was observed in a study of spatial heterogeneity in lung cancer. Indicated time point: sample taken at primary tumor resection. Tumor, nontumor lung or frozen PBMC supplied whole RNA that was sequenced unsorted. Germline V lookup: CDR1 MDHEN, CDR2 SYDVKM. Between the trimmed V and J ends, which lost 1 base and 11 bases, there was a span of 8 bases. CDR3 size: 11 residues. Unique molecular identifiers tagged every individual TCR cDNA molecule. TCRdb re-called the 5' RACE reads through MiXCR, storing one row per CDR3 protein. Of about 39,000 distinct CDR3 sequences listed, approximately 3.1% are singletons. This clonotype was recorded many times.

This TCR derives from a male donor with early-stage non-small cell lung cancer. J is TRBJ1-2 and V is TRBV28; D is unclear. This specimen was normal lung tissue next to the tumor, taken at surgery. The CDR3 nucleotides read TGTGCCAGCAGTTTATACGGAGGGTACACCTTC. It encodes CASSLYGGYTF.